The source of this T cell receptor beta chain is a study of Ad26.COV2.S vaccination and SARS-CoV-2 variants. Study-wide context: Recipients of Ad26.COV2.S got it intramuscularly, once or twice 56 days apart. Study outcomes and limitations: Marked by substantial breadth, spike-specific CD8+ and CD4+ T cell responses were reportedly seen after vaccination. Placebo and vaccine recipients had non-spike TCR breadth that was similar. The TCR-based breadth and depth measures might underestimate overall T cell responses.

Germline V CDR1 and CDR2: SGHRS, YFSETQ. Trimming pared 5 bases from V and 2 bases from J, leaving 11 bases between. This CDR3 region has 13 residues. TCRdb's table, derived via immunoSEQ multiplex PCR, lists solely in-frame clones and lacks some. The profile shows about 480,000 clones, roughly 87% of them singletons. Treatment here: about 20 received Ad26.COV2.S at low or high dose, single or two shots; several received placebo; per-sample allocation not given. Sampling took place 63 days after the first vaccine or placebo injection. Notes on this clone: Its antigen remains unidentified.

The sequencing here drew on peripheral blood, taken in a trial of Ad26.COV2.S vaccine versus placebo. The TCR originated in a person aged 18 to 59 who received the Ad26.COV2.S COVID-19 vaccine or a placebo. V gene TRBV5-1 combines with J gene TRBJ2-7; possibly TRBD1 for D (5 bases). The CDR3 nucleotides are TGCGCCAGCAGGGTCACAGGAACCTACGAGCAGTACTTC. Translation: CASRVTGTYEQYF.